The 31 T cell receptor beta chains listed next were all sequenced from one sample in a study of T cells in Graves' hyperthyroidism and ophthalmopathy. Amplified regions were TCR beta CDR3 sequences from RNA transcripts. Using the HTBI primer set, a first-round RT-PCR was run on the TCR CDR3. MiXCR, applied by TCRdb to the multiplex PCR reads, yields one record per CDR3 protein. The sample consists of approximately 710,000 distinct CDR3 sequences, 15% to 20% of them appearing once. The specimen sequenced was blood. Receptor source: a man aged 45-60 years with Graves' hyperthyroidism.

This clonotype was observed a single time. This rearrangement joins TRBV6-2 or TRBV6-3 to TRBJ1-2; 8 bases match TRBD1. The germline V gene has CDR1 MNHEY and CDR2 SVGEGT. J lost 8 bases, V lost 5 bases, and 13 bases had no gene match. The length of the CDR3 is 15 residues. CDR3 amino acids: CASSHNAGGLGGYTF. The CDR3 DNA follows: TGTGCCAGCAGTCACAATGCAGGGGGCCTAGGAGGCTACACCTTC.

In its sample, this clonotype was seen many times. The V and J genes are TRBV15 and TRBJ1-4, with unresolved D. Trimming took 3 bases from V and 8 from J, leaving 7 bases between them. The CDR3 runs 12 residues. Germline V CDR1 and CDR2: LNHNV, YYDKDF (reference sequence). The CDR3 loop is CATSRAGEKLFF. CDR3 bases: TGTGCCACCAGCAGGGCTGGCGAAAAACTGTTTTTT. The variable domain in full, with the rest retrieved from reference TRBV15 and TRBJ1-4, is DAMVIQNPRYQVTQFGKPVTLSCSQTLNHNVMYWYQQKSSQAPKLLFHYYDKDFNNEADTPDNFQSRRPNTSFCFLDIRSPGLGDTAMYLCATSRAGEKLFFGSGTQLSVL.

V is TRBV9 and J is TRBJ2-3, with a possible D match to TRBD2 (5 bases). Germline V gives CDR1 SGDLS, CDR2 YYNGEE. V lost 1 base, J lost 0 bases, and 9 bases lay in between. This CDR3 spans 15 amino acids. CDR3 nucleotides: TGTGCCAGCAGCGTACGAGCGGATAGCACAGATACGCAGTATTTT. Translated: CASSVRADSTDTQYF.

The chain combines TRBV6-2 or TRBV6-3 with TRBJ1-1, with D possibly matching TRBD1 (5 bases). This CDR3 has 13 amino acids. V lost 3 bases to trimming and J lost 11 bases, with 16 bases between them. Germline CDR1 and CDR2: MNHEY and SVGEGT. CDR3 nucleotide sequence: TGTGCCAGCAGTTATCGGGACTTTTCGGCGGCTTTCTTT. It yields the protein CASSYRDFSAAFF.

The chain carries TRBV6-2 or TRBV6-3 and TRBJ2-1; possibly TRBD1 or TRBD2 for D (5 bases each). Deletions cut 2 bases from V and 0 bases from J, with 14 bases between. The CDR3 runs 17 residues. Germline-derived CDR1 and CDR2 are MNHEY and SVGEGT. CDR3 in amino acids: CASSYVGGARSYNEQFF. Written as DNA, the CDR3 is TGTGCCAGCAGTTACGTTGGGGGAGCGCGCTCCTACAATGAGCAGTTCTTC.

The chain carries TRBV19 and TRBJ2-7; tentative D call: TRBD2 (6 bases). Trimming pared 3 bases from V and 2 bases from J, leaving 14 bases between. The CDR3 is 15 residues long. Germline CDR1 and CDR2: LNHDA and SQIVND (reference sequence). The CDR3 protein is CASSIDSGRPYEQYF. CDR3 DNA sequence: TGTGCCAGTAGTATTGACAGCGGGCGTCCCTACGAGCAGTACTTC.

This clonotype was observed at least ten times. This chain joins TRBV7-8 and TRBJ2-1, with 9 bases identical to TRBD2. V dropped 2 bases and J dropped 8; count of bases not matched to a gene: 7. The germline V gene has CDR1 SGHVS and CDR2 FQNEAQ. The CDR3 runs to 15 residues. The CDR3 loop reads CASSLYTSGLDEQFF. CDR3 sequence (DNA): TGTGCCAGCAGCTTATACACTAGCGGGCTCGATGAGCAGTTCTTC. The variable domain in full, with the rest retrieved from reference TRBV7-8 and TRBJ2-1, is GAGVSQSPRYKVAKRGQDVALRCDPISGHVSLFWYQQALGQGPEFLTYFQNEAQLDKSGLPSDRFFAERPEGSVSTLKIQRTQQEDSAVYLCASSLYTSGLDEQFFGPGTRLTVL.

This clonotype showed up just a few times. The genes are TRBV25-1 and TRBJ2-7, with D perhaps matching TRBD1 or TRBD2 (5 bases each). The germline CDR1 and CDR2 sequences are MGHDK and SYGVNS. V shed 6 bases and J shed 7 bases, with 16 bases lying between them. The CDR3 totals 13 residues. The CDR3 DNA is TGTGCCAGCAGGGACGAGCAGTGGGGGGAGCAGTACTTC. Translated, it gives CASRDEQWGEQYF.

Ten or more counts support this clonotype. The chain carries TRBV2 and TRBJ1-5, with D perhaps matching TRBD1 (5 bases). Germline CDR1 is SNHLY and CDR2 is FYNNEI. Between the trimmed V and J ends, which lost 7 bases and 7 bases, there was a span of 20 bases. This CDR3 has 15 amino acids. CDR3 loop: CASKPGWGRGQPQHF. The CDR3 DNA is TGTGCCAGCAAACCGGGATGGGGGAGAGGGCAGCCCCAGCATTTT.

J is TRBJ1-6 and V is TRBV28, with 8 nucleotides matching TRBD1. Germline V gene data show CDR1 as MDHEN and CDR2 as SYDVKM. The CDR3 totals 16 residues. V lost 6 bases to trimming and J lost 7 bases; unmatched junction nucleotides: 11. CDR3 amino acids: CASRSIGTGSNSPLHF. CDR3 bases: TGTGCCAGCAGGTCGATCGGGACAGGTTCGAATTCACCCCTCCACTTT.

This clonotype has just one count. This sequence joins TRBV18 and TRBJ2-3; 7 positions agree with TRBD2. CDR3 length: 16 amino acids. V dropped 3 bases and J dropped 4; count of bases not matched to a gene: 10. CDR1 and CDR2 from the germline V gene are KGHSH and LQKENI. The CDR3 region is CASSPRGDSWADTQYF. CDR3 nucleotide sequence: TGTGCCAGCTCACCTCGGGGGGACTCCTGGGCAGATACGCAGTATTTT.

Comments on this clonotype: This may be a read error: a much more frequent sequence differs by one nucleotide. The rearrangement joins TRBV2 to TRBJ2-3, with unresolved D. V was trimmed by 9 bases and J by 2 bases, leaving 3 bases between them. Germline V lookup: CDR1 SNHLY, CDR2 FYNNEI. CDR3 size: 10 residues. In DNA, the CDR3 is TGTGCCAGTAACACAGATACGCAGTATTTT. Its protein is CASNTDTQYF. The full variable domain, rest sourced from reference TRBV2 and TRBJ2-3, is EPEVTQTPSHQVTQMGQEVILRCVPISNHLYFYWYRQILGQKVEFLVSFYNNEISEKSEIFDDQFSVERPDGSNFTLKIRSTKLEDSAMYFCASNTDTQYFGPGTRLTVL.

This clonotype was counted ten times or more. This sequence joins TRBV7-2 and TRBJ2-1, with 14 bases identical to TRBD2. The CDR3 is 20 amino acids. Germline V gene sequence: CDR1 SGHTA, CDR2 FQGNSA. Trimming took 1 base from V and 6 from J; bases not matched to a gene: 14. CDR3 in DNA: TGTGCCAGCAGCTTAGTCGACGGGGCGAGGACTAGCGGGAGGCTCAATGAGCAGTTCTTC. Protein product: CASSLVDGARTSGRLNEQFF.

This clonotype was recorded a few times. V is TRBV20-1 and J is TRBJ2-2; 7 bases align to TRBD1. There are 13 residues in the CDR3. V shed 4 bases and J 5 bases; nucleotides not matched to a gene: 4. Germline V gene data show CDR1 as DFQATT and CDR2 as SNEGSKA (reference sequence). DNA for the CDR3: TGCAGTGCTAACAGGGGAGAGACCGGGGAGCTGTTTTTT. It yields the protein CSANRGETGELFF.

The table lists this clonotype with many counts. In DNA, the CDR3 is TGTGCCAGCAGTCCGGGGACAGGGTCGGCCTACGAGCAGTACTTC. Protein sequence: CASSPGTGSAYEQYF. The chain recombines TRBV27 with TRBJ2-7, with 9 bases fitting TRBD1. Germline V lookup: CDR1 MNHEY, CDR2 SMNVEV (reference sequence). CDR3 length: 15 residues. V dropped 5 bases and J dropped 2; count of bases not matched to a gene: 7.

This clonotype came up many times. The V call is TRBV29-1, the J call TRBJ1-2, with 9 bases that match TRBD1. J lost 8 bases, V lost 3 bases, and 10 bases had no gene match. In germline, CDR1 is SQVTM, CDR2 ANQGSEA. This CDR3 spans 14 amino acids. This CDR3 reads CSVDPGTGLRGYTF. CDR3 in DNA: TGCAGCGTTGATCCCGGGACAGGGCTCCGGGGCTACACCTTC.

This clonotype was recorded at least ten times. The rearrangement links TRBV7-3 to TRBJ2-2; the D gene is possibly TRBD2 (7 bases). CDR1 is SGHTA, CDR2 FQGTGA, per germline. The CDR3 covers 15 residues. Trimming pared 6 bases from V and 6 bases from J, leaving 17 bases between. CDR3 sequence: CASSLGGGHAGELFF. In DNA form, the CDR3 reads TGTGCCAGCAGTCTAGGGGGAGGGCACGCCGGGGAGCTGTTTTTT.

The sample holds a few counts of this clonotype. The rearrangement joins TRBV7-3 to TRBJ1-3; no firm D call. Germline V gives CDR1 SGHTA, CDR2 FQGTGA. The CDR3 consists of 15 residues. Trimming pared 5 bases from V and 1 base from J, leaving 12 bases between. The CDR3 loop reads CASSPQAGSGNTIYF. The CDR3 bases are TGTGCCAGCAGCCCCCAAGCGGGGTCTGGAAACACCATATATTTT.

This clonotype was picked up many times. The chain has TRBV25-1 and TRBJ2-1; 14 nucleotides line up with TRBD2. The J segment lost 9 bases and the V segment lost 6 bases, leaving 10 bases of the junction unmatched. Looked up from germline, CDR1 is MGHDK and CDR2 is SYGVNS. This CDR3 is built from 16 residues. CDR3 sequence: CASSAPGLAGEVEQFF. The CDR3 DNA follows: TGTGCCAGCAGCGCCCCGGGACTAGCGGGAGAGGTTGAGCAGTTCTTC.

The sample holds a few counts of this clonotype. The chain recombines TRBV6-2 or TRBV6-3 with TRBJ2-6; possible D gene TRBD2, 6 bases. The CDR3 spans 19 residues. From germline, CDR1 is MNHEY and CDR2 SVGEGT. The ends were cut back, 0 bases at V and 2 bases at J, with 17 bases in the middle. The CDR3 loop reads CASSYSAAGRAAGANVLTF. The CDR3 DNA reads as TGTGCCAGCAGTTACTCGGCGGCGGGGAGAGCGGCTGGGGCCAACGTCCTGACTTTC.

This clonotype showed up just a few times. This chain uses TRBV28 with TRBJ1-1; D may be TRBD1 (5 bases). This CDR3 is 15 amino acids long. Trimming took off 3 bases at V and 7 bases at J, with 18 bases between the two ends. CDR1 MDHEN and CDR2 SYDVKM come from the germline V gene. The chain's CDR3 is CASSFGGGGVFEAFF. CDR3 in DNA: TGTGCCAGCAGTTTTGGGGGGGGGGGGGTTTTTGAAGCTTTCTTT.

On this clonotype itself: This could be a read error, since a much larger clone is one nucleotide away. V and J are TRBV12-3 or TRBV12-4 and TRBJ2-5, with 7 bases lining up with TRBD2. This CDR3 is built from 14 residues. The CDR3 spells CASSRGTTKEAQYF. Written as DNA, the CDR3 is TGTGCCAGCAGCCGGGGGACTACGAAAGAGGCCCAGTACTTC.

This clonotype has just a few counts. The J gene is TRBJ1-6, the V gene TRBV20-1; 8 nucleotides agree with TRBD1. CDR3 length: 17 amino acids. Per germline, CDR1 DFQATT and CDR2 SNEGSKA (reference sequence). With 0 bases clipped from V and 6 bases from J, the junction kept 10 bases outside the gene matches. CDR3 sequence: CSARDRDRLRLNSPLHF. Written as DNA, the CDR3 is TGCAGTGCTAGAGACCGGGACAGGCTAAGGCTTAATTCACCCCTCCACTTT.

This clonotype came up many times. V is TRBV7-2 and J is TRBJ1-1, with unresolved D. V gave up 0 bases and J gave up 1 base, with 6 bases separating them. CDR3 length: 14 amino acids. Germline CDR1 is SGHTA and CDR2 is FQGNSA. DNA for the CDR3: TGTGCCAGCAGCTTAGCAAGGGCGAACACTGAAGCTTTCTTT. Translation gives CASSLARANTEAFF.

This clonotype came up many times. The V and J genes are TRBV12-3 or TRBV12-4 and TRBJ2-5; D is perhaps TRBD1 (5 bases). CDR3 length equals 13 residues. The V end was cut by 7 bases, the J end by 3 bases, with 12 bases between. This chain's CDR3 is CASTNGHKETQYF. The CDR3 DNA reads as TGTGCCAGCACCAACGGACATAAAGAGACCCAGTACTTC.

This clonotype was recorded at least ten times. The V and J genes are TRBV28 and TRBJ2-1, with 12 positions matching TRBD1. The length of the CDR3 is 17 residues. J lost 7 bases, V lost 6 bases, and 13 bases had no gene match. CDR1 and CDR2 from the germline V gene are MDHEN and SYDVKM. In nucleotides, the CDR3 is TGTGCCAGCAGCCCCACCCTCGGGACAGGGGGCGAAAATGAGCAGTTCTTC. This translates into CASSPTLGTGGENEQFF.

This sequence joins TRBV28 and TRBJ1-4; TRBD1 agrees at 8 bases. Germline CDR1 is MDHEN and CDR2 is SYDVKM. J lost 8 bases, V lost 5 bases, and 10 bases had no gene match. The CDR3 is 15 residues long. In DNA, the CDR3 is TGTGCCAGCAGTCCTATAGGACAGGGAATGGAAAAACTGTTTTTT. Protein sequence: CASSPIGQGMEKLFF.

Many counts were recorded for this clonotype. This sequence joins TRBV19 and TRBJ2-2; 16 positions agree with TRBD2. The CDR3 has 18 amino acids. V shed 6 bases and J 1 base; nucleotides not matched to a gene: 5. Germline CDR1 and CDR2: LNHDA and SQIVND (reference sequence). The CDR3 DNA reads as TGTGCCAGTAGAAGGGGACTAGCGGGAGGGGAGAACACCGGGGAGCTGTTTTTT. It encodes CASRRGLAGGENTGELFF. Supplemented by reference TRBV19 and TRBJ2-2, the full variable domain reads DGGITQSPKYLFRKEGQNVTLSCEQNLNHDAMYWYRQDPGQGLRLIYYSQIVNDFQKGDIAEGYSVSREKKESFPLTVTSAQKNPTAFYLCASRRGLAGGENTGELFFGEGSRLTVL.

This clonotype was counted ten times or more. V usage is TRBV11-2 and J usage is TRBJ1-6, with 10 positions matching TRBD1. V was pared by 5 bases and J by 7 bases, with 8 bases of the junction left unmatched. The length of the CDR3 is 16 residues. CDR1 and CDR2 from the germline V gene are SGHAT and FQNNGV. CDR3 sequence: CASSMGQGLYNSPLHF. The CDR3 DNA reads TGTGCCAGCAGCATGGGACAGGGGCTGTACAATTCACCCCTCCACTTT.

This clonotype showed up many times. The DNA for the CDR3 is TGCAGTGCTAGGACCCGGCGCCCCGTTGAACGAGATACGCAGTATTTT. Translating it yields CSARTRRPVERDTQYF. The chain joins TRBV20-1 to TRBJ2-3; D remains unclear. The germline V gene encodes CDR1 DFQATT and CDR2 SNEGSKA (reference sequence). Trimming removed 3 bases from V and 5 bases from J, with 21 bases in between. The CDR3 contains 16 residues.

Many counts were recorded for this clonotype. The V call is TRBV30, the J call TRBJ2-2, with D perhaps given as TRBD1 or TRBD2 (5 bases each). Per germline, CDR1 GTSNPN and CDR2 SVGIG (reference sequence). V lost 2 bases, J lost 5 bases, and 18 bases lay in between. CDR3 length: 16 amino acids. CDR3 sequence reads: CAWSRVGALTTGELFF. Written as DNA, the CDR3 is TGTGCCTGGAGTCGAGTCGGGGCGCTTACGACCGGGGAGCTGTTTTTT.